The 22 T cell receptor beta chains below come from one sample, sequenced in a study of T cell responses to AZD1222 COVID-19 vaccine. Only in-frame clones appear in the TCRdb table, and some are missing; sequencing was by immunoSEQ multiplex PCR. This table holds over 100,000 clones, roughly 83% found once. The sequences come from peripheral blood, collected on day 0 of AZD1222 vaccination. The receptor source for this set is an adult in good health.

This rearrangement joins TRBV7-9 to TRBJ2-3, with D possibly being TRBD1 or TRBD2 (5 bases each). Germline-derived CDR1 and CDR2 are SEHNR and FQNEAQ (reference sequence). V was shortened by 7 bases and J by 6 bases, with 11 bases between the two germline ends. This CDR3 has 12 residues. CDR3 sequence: CASTGAGDTQYF. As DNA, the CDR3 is TGTGCCAGCACCGGGGCCGGGGATACGCAGTATTTT.

The DNA for the CDR3 is TGTGCCAGCCGACCCAATTCCCAGACCGGGGAGCTGTTTTTT. It encodes CASRPNSQTGELFF. The chain couples TRBV6-5 to TRBJ2-2; D gene unclear. CDR3 length equals 14 residues. Trimming removed 8 bases from V and 5 bases from J, with 15 bases in between. The germline gives CDR1 MNHEY, CDR2 SVGAGI.

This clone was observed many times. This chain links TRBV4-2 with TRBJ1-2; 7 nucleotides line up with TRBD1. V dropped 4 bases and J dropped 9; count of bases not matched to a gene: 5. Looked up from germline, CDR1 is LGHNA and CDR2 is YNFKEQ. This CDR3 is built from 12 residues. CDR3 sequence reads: CASSPGQDRYTF. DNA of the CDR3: TGTGCCAGCAGCCCCGGACAGGATCGCTACACCTTC.

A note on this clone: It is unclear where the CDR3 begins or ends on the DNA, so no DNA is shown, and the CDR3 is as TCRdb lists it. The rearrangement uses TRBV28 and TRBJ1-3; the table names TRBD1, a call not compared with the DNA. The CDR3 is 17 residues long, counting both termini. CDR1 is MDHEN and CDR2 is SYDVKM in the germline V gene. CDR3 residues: CASSSSGTATSGNTIYF.

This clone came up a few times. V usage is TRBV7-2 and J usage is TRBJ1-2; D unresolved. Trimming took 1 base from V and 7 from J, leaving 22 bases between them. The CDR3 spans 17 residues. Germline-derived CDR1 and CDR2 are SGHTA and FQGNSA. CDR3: CASSLEGWVGVRAGYTF. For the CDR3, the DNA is TGTGCCAGCAGCTTAGAGGGATGGGTTGGTGTGCGGGCTGGCTACACCTTC. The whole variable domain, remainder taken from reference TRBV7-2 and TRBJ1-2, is GAGVSQSPSNKVTEKGKDVELRCDPISGHTALYWYRQSLGQGLEFLIYFQGNSAPDKSGLPSDRFSAERTGGSVSTLTIQRTQQEDSAVYLCASSLEGWVGVRAGYTFGSGTRLTVV.

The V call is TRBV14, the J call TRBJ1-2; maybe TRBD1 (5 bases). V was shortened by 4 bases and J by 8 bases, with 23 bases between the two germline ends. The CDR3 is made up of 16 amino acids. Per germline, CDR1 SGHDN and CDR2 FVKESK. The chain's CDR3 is CASSPLLGIGARGYTF. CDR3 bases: TGTGCCAGCAGCCCCCTCCTTGGCATCGGGGCTCGGGGCTACACCTTC.

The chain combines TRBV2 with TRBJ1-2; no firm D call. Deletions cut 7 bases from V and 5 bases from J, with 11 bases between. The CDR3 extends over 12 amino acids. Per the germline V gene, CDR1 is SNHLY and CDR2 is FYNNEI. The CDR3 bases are TGTGCCAGCACCTTGACGGAATATGGCTACACCTTC. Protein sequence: CASTLTEYGYTF.

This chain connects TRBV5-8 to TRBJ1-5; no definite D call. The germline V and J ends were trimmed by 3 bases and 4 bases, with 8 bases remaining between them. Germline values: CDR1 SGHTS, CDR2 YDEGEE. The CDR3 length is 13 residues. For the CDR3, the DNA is TGTGCCAGCAGCTCAAGGATGAATCAGCCCCAGCATTTT. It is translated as CASSSRMNQPQHF.

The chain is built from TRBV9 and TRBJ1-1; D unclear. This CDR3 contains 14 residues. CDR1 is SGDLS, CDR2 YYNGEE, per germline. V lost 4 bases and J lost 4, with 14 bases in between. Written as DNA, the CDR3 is TGTGCCAGCAGCTTCGGACCCGAGGGCACTGAAGCTTTCTTT. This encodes CASSFGPEGTEAFF.

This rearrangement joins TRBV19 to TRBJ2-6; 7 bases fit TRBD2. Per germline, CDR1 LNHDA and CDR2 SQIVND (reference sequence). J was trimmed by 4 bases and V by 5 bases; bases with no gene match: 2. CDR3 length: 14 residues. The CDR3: CASSPGGGANVLTF. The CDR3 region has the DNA TGTGCCAGTAGTCCGGGGGGAGGGGCCAACGTCCTGACTTTC. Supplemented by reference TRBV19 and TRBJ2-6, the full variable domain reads DGGITQSPKYLFRKEGQNVTLSCEQNLNHDAMYWYRQDPGQGLRLIYYSQIVNDFQKGDIAEGYSVSREKKESFPLTVTSAQKNPTAFYLCASSPGGGANVLTFGAGSRLTVL.

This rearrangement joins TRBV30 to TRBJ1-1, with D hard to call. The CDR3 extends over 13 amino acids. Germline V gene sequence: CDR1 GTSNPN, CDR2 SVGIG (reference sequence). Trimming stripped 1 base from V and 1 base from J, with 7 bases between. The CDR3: CAWSEQENTEAFF. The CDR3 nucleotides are TGTGCCTGGAGTGAACAAGAGAACACTGAAGCTTTCTTT. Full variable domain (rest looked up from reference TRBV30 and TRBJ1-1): SQTIHQWPATLVQPVGSPLSLECTVEGTSNPNLYWYRQAAGRGLQLLFYSVGIGQISSEVPQNLSASRPQDRQFILSSKKLLLSDSGFYLCAWSEQENTEAFFGQGTRLTVV.

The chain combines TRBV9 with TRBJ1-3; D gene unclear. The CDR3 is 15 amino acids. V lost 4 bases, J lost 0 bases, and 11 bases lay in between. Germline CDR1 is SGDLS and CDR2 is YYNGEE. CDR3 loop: CASSPSGASGNTIYF. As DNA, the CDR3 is TGTGCCAGCAGCCCCAGTGGTGCCTCTGGAAACACCATATATTTT.

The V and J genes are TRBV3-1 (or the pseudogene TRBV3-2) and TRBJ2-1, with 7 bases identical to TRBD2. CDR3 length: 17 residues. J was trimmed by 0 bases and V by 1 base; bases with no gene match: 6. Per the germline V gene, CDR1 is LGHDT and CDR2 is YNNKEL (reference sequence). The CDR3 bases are TGTGCCAGCAGCCAAGGGGAGGGACTCAGCTCCTACAATGAGCAGTTCTTC. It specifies CASSQGEGLSSYNEQFF.

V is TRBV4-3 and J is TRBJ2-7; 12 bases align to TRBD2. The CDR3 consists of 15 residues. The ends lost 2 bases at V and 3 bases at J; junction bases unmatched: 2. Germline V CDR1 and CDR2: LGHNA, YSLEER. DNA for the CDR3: TGCGCCAGCAGCCAACGACTAGCGGGAGTCTACGAGCAGTACTTC. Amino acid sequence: CASSQRLAGVYEQYF.

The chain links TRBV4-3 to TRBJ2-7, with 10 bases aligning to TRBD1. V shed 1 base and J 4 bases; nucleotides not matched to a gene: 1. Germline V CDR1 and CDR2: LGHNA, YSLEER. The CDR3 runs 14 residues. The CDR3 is CASSQGQGAYEQYF. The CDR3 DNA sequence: TGCGCCAGCAGCCAAGGACAGGGGGCTTACGAGCAGTACTTC.

As DNA, the CDR3 is TGCGCCAGCAGCCAAGGCGGGGGGGTTAACTATGGCTACACCTTC. This sequence encodes CASSQGGGVNYGYTF. The chain links TRBV4-1 to TRBJ1-2; the D gene is possibly TRBD1 (5 bases). This CDR3 contains 15 residues. V lost 1 base to trimming and J lost 1 base, with 10 bases between them. Germline lookup yields CDR1 MGHRA and CDR2 YSYEKL.

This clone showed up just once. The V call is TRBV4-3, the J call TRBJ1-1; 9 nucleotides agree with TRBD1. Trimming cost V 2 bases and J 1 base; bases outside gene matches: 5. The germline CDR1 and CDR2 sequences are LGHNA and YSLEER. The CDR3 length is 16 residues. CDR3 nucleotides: TGCGCCAGCAGCCAATGGTGGACAGGGGAGAACACTGAAGCTTTCTTT. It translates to CASSQWWTGENTEAFF.

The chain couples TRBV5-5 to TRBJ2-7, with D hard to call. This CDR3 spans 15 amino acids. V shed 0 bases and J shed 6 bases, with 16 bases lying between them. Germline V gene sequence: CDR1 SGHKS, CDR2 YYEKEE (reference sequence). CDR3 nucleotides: TGTGCCAGCAGCTTGGATCTCAGTACTACTCGCGAGCAGTACTTC. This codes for CASSLDLSTTREQYF.

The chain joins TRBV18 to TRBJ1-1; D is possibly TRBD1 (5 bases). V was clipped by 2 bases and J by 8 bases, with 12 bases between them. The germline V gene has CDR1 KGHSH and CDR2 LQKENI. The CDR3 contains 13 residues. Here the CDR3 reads CASSPETGLEAFF. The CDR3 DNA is TGTGCCAGCTCACCAGAAACAGGACTAGAAGCTTTCTTT.

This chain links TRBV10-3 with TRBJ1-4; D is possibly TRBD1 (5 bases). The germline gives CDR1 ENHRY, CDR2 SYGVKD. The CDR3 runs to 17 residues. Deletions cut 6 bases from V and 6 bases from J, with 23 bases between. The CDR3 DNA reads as TGTGCCATCAGGAGGGGAGGGTCCCTACCGTCACATGAAAAACTGTTTTTT. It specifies CAIRRGGSLPSHEKLFF.

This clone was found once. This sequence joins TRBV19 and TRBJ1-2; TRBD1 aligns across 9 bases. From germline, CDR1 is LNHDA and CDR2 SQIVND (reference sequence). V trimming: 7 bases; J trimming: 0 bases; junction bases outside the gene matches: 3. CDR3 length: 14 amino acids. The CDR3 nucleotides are TGTGCCAGTACCACAGGGGGCGCTAACTATGGCTACACCTTC. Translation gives CASTTGGANYGYTF.

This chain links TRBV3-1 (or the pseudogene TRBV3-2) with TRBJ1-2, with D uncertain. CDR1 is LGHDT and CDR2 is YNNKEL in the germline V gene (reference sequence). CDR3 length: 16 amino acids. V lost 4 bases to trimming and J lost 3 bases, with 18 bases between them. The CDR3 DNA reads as TGTGCCAGCAGCCTAGAGCCCCCCACAAACGACTATGGCTACACCTTC. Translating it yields CASSLEPPTNDYGYTF.